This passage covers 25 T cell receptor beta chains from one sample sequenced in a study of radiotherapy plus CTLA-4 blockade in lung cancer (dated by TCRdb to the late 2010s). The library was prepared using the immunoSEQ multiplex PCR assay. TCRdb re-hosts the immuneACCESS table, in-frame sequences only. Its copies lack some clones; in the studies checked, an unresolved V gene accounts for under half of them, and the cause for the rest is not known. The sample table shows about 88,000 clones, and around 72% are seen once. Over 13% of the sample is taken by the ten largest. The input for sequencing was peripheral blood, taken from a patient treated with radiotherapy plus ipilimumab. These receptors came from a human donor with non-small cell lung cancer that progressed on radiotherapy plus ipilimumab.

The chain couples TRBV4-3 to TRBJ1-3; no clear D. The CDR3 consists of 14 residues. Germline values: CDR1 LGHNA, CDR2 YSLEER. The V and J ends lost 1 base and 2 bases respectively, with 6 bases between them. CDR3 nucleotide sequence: TGCGCCAGCAGCCAAGGGCGTACTGGAAACACCATATATTTT. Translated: CASSQGRTGNTIYF.

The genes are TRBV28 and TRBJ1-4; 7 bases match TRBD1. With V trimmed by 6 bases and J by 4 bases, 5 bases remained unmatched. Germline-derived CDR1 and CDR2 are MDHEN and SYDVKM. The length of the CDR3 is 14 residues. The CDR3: CASSGGTVNEKLFF. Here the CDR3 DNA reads TGTGCCAGCAGCGGCGGGACAGTTAATGAAAAACTGTTTTTT.

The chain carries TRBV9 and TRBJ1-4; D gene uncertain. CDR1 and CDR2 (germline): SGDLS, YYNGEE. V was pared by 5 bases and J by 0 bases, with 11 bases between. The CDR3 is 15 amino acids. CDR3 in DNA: TGTGCCAGCAGTATGGCGAGTGCAACTAATGAAAAACTGTTTTTT. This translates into CASSMASATNEKLFF.

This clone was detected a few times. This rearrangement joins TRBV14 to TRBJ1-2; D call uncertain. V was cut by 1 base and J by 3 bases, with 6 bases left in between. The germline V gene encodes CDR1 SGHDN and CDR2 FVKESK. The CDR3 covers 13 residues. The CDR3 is CASSQGGDYGYTF. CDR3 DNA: TGTGCCAGCAGCCAAGGGGGAGACTATGGCTACACCTTC.

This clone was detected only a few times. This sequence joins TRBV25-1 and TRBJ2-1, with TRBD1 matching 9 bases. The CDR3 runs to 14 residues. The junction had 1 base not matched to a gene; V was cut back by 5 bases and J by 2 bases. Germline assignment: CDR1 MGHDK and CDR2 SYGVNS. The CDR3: CASSWTGAYNEQFF. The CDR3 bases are TGTGCCAGCAGTTGGACAGGGGCCTACAATGAGCAGTTCTTC. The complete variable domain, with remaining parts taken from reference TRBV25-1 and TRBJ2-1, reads EADIYQTPRYLVIGTGKKITLECSQTMGHDKMYWYQQDPGMELHLIHYSYGVNSTEKGDLSSESTVSRIRTEHFPLTLESARPSHTSQYLCASSWTGAYNEQFFGPGTRLTVL.

CDR3 protein: CASSRSSGEETQYF. CDR3 bases: TGTGCCAGCAGCCGGTCTAGCGGAGAAGAGACCCAGTACTTC. V and J are TRBV6-1 and TRBJ2-5, with 7 bases that match TRBD2. J gave up 3 bases and V 6 bases, and 7 bases lay outside the gene matches. This CDR3 contains 14 residues. Germline V lookup: CDR1 MNHNS, CDR2 SASEGT.

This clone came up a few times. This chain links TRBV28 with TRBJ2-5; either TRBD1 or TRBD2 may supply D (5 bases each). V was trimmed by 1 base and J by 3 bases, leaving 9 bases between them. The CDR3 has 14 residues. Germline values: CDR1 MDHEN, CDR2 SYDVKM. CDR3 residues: CASSLLGVKETQYF. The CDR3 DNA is TGTGCCAGCAGTTTATTGGGGGTAAAAGAGACCCAGTACTTC.

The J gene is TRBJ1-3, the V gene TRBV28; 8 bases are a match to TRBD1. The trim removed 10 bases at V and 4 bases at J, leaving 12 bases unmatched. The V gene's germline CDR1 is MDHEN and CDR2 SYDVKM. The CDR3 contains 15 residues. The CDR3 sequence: CATRRQGATGNTIYF. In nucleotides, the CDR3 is TGTGCCACCCGACGGCAGGGGGCGACCGGAAACACCATATATTTT.

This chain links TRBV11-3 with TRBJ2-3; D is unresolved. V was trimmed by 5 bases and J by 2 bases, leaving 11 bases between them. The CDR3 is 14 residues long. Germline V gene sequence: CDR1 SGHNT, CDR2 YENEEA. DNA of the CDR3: TGTGCCAGCAGCCGAGGCGGCGACACAGATACGCAGTATTTT. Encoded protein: CASSRGGDTDTQYF.

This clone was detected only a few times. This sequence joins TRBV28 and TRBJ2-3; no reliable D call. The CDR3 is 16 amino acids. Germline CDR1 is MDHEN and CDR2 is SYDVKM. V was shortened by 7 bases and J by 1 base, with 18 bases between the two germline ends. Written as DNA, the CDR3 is TGTGCCAGCACCCGGGTCAGTACCATCGGCACAGATACGCAGTATTTT. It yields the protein CASTRVSTIGTDTQYF.

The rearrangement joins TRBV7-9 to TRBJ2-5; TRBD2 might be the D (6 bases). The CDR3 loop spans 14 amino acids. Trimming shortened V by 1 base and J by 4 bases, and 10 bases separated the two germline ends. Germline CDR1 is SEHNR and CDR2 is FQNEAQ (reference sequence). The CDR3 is CASSLVGGTETQYF. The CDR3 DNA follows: TGTGCCAGCAGCTTAGTCGGAGGGACAGAGACCCAGTACTTC.

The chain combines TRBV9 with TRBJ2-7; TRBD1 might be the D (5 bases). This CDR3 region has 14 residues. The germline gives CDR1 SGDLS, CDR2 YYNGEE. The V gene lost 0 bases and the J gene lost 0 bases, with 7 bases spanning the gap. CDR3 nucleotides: TGTGCCAGCAGCGTAGGACAGAGCTCCTACGAGCAGTACTTC. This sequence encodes CASSVGQSSYEQYF.

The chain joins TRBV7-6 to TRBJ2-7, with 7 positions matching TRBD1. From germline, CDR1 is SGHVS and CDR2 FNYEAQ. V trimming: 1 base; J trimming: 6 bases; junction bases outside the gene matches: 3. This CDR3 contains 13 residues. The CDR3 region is CASSLGQGREQYF. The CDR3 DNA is TGTGCCAGCAGCTTAGGACAGGGACGCGAGCAGTACTTC.

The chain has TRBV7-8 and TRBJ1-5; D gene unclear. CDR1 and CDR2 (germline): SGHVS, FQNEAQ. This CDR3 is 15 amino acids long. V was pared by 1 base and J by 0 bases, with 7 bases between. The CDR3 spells CASSLGRDSNQPQHF. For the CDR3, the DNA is TGTGCCAGCAGCTTAGGCAGAGATAGCAATCAGCCCCAGCATTTT.

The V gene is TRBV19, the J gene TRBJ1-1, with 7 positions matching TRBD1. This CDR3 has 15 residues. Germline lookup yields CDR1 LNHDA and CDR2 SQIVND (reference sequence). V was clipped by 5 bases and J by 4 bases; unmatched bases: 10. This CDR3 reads CASSRSVGTATEAFF. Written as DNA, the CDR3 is TGTGCCAGTAGTCGCAGCGTTGGGACAGCCACTGAAGCTTTCTTT.

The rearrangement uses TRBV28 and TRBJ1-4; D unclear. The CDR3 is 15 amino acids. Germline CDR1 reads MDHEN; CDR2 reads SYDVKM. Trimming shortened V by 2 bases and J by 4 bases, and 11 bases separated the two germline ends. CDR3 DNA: TGTGCCAGCAGTTTAATGGGCGGAAGTAATGAAAAACTGTTTTTT. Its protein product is CASSLMGGSNEKLFF.

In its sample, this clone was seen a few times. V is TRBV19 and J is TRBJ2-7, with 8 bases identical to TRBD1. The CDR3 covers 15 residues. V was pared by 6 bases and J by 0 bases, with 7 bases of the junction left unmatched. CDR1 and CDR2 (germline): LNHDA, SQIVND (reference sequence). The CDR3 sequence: CASSLETGASYEQYF. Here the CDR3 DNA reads TGTGCCAGTAGCCTTGAGACAGGGGCCTCCTACGAGCAGTACTTC.

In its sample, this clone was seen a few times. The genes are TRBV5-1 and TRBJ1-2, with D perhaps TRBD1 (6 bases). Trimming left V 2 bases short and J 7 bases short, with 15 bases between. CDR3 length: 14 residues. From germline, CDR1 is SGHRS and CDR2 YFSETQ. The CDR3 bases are TGCGCCAGCAGCTTCGGGACAATGGCCGGTGGCTACACCTTC. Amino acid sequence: CASSFGTMAGGYTF.

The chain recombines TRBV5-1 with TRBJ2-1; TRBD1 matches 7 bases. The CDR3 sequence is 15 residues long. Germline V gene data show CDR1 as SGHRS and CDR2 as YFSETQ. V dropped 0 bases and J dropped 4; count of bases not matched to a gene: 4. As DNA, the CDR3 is TGCGCCAGCAGCTTGGCCGGGACAGATTACAATGAGCAGTTCTTC. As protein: CASSLAGTDYNEQFF.

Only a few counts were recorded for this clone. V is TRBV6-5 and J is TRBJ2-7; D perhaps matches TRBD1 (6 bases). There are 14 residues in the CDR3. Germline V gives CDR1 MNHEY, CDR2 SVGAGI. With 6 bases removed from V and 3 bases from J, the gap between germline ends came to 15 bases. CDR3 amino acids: CASSEFTGYYEQYF. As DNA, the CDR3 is TGTGCCAGCAGCGAATTTACAGGGTACTACGAGCAGTACTTC.

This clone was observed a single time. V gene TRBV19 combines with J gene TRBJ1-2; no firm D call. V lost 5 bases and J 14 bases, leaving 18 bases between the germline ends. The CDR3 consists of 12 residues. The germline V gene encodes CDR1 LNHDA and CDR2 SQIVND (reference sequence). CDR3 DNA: TGTGCCAGTAGTCCCAGAGGATCGTCGAATACCTTC. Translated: CASSPRGSSNTF.

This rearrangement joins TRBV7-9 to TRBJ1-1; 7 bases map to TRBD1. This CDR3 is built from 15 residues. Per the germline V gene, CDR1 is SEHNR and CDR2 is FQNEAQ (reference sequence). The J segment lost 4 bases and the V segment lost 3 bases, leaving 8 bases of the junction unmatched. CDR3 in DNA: TGTGCCAGCAGCTTTAATACAGGGGACGGCACTGAAGCTTTCTTT. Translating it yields CASSFNTGDGTEAFF.

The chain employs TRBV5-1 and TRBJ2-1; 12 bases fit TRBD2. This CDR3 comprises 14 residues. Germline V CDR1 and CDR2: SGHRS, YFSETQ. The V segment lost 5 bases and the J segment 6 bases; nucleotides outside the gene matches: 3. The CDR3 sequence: CASRLAGGINEQFF. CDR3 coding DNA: TGCGCCAGCAGGCTAGCGGGAGGGATCAATGAGCAGTTCTTC.

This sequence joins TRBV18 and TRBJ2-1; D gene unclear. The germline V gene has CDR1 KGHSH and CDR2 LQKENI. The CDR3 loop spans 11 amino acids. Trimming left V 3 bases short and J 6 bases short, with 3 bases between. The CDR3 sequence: CASSPVNEQFF. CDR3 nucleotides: TGTGCCAGCTCACCTGTCAATGAGCAGTTCTTC. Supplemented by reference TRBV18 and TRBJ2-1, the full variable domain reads NAGVMQNPRHLVRRRGQEARLRCSPMKGHSHVYWYRQLPEEGLKFMVYLQKENIIDESGMPKERFSAEFPKEGPSILRIQQVVRGDSAAYFCASSPVNEQFFGPGTRLTVL.

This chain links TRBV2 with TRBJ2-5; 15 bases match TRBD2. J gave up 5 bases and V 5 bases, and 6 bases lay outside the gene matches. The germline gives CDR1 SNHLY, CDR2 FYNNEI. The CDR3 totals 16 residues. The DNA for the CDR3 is TGTGCCAGCAGTACGGGACTAGCGGGAGGAGGTGAGACCCAGTACTTC. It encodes CASSTGLAGGGETQYF.